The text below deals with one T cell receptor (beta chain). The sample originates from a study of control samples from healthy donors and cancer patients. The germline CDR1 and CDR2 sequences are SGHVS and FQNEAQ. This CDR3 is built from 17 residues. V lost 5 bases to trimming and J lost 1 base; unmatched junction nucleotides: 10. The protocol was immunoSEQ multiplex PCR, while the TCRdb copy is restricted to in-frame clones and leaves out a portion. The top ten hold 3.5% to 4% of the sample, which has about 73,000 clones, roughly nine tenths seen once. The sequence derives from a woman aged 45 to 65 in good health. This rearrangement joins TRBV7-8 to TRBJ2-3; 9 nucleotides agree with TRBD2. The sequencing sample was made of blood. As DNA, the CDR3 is TGTGCCAGCAGCCCTTTCGTAGTAGCGGGAGGCACAGATACGCAGTATTTT. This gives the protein CASSPFVVAGGTDTQYF.